A single sample gave rise to the 16 T cell receptor beta chains below, sequenced in a study of T cells in localized non-small cell lung cancer. Sequenced by immunoSEQ multiplex PCR; TCRdb stores in-frame clones only, minus some. Seen here are tens of thousands of clones, over 75% observed once, and the top ten hold roughly 9%. Material: peripheral blood, obtained before any cancer treatment. The receptors here all came from a female donor over 55 with stage I lung adenocarcinoma.

The rearrangement uses TRBV28 and TRBJ2-3, with 9 bases fitting TRBD2. Per the germline V gene, CDR1 is MDHEN and CDR2 is SYDVKM. The CDR3 covers 14 residues. The J segment lost 5 bases and the V segment lost 7 bases, leaving 7 bases of the junction unmatched. The CDR3 coding sequence is TGTGCCAGCAATAGCGGGAGCCCGGAAGATACGCAGTATTTT. Translated: CASNSGSPEDTQYF.

This rearrangement joins TRBV27 to TRBJ1-4; TRBD1 matches 8 bases. The CDR3 runs to 15 residues. CDR1 MNHEY and CDR2 SMNVEV come from the germline V gene (reference sequence). V was clipped by 5 bases and J by 8 bases; unmatched bases: 10. Here the CDR3 DNA reads TGTGCCAGCAGTCGGGCGACAGGGGTCGGGGAAAAACTGTTTTTT. This gives the protein CASSRATGVGEKLFF.

This sequence joins TRBV4-1 and TRBJ2-5, with D unresolved. The V end was cut by 4 bases, the J end by 5 bases, with 17 bases between. The CDR3 runs 15 residues. The V gene's germline CDR1 is MGHRA and CDR2 YSYEKL. Here the CDR3 reads CASSPVWQARETQYF. For the CDR3, the DNA is TGCGCCAGCAGCCCGGTGTGGCAGGCTAGGGAGACCCAGTACTTC.

The chain is built from TRBV28 and TRBJ2-1; a weak D match, TRBD2 (5 bases). The CDR3 consists of 17 residues. Trimming took 3 bases from V and 5 from J, leaving 20 bases between them. From germline, CDR1 is MDHEN and CDR2 SYDVKM. The CDR3 DNA reads as TGTGCCAGCAGTTTGCCTAGCATCCCCCTGGGGAACAATGAGCAGTTCTTC. It translates to CASSLPSIPLGNNEQFF.

V gene TRBV7-9 combines with J gene TRBJ1-1, with 9 bases that match TRBD1. The CDR3 is made up of 15 amino acids. The trim removed 3 bases at V and 4 bases at J, leaving 6 bases unmatched. Germline lookup yields CDR1 SEHNR and CDR2 FQNEAQ (reference sequence). The CDR3 DNA reads as TGTGCCAGCAGCTTTACAGGGGGCGTGGGCACTGAAGCTTTCTTT. It yields the protein CASSFTGGVGTEAFF.

The CDR3 here is CASRPDRGMNTEAFF. Written as DNA, the CDR3 is TGTGCCAGTAGACCGGACAGAGGAATGAACACTGAAGCTTTCTTT. The chain couples TRBV19 to TRBJ1-1; D is possibly TRBD1 (6 bases). V was shortened by 6 bases and J by 0 bases, with 14 bases between the two germline ends. Germline loops: CDR1 LNHDA, CDR2 SQIVND (reference sequence). The CDR3 runs 15 residues.

This clone was seen more than once but under ten times. The rearrangement links TRBV2 to TRBJ1-1, with D hard to call. The CDR3 covers 13 residues. Trimming stripped 8 bases from V and 1 base from J, with 11 bases between. The germline gives CDR1 SNHLY, CDR2 FYNNEI. The CDR3 region has the DNA TGTGCCAGCTTGCCTGCAAGGAACACTGAAGCTTTCTTT. Protein: CASLPARNTEAFF.

The J gene is TRBJ2-7, the V gene TRBV9; 9 nucleotides line up with TRBD2. This CDR3 is built from 15 residues. Trimming at V came to 4 bases and at J to 5 bases, leaving 10 bases not matched to a gene. Per germline, CDR1 SGDLS and CDR2 YYNGEE. The CDR3 DNA reads TGTGCCAGCAGCCCTTATAGCGGGAGTTCTGACGAGCAGTACTTC. This sequence encodes CASSPYSGSSDEQYF.

This clone was counted many times. In DNA, the CDR3 is TGTGCCAGCAGCCCTACCAGGGTTGGATGGGAGACCCAGTACTTC. It is translated as CASSPTRVGWETQYF. The J gene is TRBJ2-5, the V gene TRBV9; tentative D call: TRBD1 (5 bases). Germline values: CDR1 SGDLS, CDR2 YYNGEE. The CDR3 totals 15 residues. Trimming pared 4 bases from V and 5 bases from J, leaving 18 bases between.

The V gene is TRBV28, the J gene TRBJ1-4, with D tentatively TRBD1 (5 bases). CDR1 is MDHEN and CDR2 is SYDVKM in the germline V gene. V lost 10 bases and J lost 5, with 14 bases in between. The CDR3 has 13 amino acids. The CDR3 bases are TGTGCCACCCGGGGGGGTGCGAATGAAAAACTGTTTTTT. Its translation: CATRGGANEKLFF.

The rearrangement joins TRBV7-2 to TRBJ2-5; perhaps TRBD2 as D (7 bases). With 5 bases removed from V and 2 bases from J, the gap between germline ends came to 24 bases. The CDR3 has 18 residues. CDR1 and CDR2 (germline): SGHTA, FQGNSA. The DNA of the CDR3 is TGTGCCAGCAGCATCTTTAGGGGGGGAAACAGGGCTCAAGAGACCCAGTACTTC. Encoded protein: CASSIFRGGNRAQETQYF.

The J gene is TRBJ2-5, the V gene TRBV28, with D maybe TRBD1 (6 bases). This CDR3 has 15 residues. Germline V gene sequence: CDR1 MDHEN, CDR2 SYDVKM. V lost 5 bases and J 5 bases, leaving 18 bases between the germline ends. CDR3 DNA: TGTGCCAGCAGTCCCTCGGCGCAGGGGACGGAGACCCAGTACTTC. This gives the protein CASSPSAQGTETQYF.

The gene calls are TRBV5-1 and TRBJ2-5; D is undetermined. The DNA matches TRBJ2-7 better at its end, which makes the J call doubtful. Germline lookup yields CDR1 SGHRS and CDR2 YFSETQ. The length of the CDR3 is 15 residues. CDR3 DNA sequence: TGCGCCAGCAGCCGAGGATCCCCCGGGTCCTACGAGCAGTACTTC. It specifies CASSRGSPGSYEQYF.

This clone was counted a few times. The V and J genes are TRBV5-8 and TRBJ2-7; 11 positions match TRBD2. J was trimmed by 1 base and V by 3 bases; bases with no gene match: 12. Germline V gene data show CDR1 as SGHTS and CDR2 as YDEGEE. The CDR3 has 18 residues. CDR3 loop: CASSSAGTSGGGSYEQYF. The CDR3 nucleotides are TGTGCCAGCAGCTCAGCCGGGACTAGCGGAGGGGGGTCCTACGAGCAGTACTTC.

This clone was detected once. The CDR3, as DNA: TGTGCCAGCAGAACCGGGCCCATTGCGAGTTCACCCCTCCACTTT. This encodes CASRTGPIASSPLHF. The chain links TRBV28 to TRBJ1-6; D not certain. V was clipped by 6 bases and J by 9 bases, with 18 bases between them. Germline CDR1 and CDR2: MDHEN and SYDVKM. This CDR3 contains 15 residues.

The chain carries TRBV28 and TRBJ2-5; 11 nucleotides align to TRBD2. The CDR3 covers 18 residues. Trimming cost V 1 base and J 1 base; bases outside gene matches: 8. The germline V gene has CDR1 MDHEN and CDR2 SYDVKM. The CDR3 loop reads CASSLSGMTSGVQETQYF. In nucleotides, the CDR3 is TGTGCCAGCAGTTTATCCGGTATGACTAGCGGGGTCCAAGAGACCCAGTACTTC.